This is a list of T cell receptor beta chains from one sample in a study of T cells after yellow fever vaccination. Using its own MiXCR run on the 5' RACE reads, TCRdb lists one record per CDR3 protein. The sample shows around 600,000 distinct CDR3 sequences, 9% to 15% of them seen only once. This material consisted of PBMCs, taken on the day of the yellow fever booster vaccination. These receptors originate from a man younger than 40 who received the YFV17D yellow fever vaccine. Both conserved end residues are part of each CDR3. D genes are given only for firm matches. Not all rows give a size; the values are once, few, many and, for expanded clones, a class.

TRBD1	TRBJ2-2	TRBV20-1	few	CSAKPGQGRGLFF	TGCAGTGCTAAGCCGGGACAGGGGCGGGGGCTGTTTTTT
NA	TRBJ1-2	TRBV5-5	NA	CASSLDIQGYTF	TGTGCCAGCAGCTTGGACATACAGGGCTACACCTTC
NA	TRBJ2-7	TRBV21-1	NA	CASSNSLASLREQYF	TGTGCCAGCAGCAATTCTCTAGCCTCCCTGAGGGAGCAGTACTTC
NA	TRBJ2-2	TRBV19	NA	CASSSDSLTGELFF	TGTGCCAGTAGTTCGGACAGTCTTACCGGGGAGCTGTTTTTT
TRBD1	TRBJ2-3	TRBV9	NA	CASSGGTGSTDTQYF	TGTGCCAGCAGCGGGGGGACAGGAAGCACAGATACGCAGTATTTT
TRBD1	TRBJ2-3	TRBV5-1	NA	CASRDGQGHTDTQYF	TGCGCCAGCAGGGACGGACAGGGCCACACAGATACGCAGTATTTT
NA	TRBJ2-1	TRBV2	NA	CASSEEEQTSSYNEQFF	TGTGCCAGCAGTGAGGAAGAGCAGACGAGCTCCTACAATGAGCAGTTCTTC
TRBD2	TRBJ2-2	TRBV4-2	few	CASSQEGGSGGNTGELFF	TGTGCCAGCAGCCAAGAGGGGGGGAGCGGAGGGAACACCGGGGAGCTGTTTTTT
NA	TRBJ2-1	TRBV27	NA	CASRQGHNEQFF	TGTGCCAGCAGACAGGGACACAATGAGCAGTTCTTC
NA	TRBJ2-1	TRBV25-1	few	CASSDPAFNEQFF	TGTGCCAGCAGTGACCCGGCTTTTAATGAGCAGTTCTTC
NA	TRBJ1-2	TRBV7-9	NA	CASSLSGLNYGYTF	TGTGCCAGCAGCTTATCGGGACTCAACTATGGCTACACCTTC
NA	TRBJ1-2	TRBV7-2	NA	CASSLTGTKDGYTF	TGTGCCAGCAGCTTAACCGGGACGAAGGATGGCTACACCTTC
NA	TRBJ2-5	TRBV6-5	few	CASSSRSKGKETQYF	TGTGCCAGCAGTTCCCGCTCCAAAGGGAAAGAGACCCAGTACTTC
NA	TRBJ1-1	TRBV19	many	CASIRTWGNTEAFF	TGTGCCAGTATCAGGACGTGGGGTAACACTGAAGCTTTCTTT
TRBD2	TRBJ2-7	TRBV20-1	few	CSASRSGAGAEQYF	TGCAGTGCCAGCAGATCGGGAGCGGGAGCCGAGCAGTACTTC
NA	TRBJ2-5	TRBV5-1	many	CASSLGRETQYF	TGCGCCAGCAGCTTGGGCCGGGAGACCCAGTACTTC
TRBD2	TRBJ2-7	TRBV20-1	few	CSARDLRSGLVSEQYF	TGCAGTGCTAGAGACCTTAGATCGGGACTAGTATCCGAGCAGTACTTC
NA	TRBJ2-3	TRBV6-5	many	CASSWGRGTDTQYF	TGTGCCAGCAGTTGGGGGAGAGGCACAGATACGCAGTATTTT
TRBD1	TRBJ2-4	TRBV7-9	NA	CASSPGQGADIQYF	TGTGCCAGCAGCCCTGGACAGGGGGCCGACATTCAGTACTTC
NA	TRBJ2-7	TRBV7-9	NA	CASSTRPSYEQYF	TGTGCCAGCAGTACCCGTCCCTCCTACGAGCAGTACTTC
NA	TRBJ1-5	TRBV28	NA	CASSPTLGPSGNQPQHF	TGTGCCAGCAGCCCTACCCTGGGACCGAGTGGCAATCAGCCCCAGCATTTT
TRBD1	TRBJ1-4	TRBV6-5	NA	CASSYLRGLGEKLFF	TGTGCCAGCAGTTACCTCAGGGGGCTTGGTGAAAAACTGTTTTTT
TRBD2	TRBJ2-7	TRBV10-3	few	CAISESVGGPGEQYF	TGTGCCATCAGTGAGTCAGTGGGAGGGCCAGGCGAGCAGTACTTC
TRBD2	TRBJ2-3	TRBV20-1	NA	CSARTGREITDTQYF	TGCAGTGCTAGAACCGGGAGGGAAATCACAGATACGCAGTATTTT
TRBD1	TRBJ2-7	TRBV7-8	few	CASSLAPGTEYEQYF	TGTGCCAGCAGCTTAGCCCCCGGGACAGAATACGAGCAGTACTTC
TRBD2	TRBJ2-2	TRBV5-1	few	CASSFSTISLAGGPSLFF	TGCGCCAGCAGCTTCAGCACCATATCCCTAGCGGGAGGGCCCTCGCTGTTTTTT
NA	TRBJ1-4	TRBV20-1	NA	CSALIQATNEKLFF	TGCAGTGCGCTAATCCAGGCGACTAATGAAAAACTGTTTTTT
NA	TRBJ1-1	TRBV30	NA	CAWSTTLNTEAFF	TGTGCCTGGAGTACGACACTGAACACTGAAGCTTTCTTT
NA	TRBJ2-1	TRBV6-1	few	CASDPGLVYNEQFF	TGTGCCAGCGACCCGGGACTTGTCTACAATGAGCAGTTCTTC
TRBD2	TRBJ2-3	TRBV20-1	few	CSAILAGGGDTQYF	TGCAGTGCTATACTAGCGGGAGGGGGAGATACGCAGTATTTT
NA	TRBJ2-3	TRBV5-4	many	CASSLLMDTQYF	TGTGCCAGCAGCCTACTCATGGATACGCAGTATTTT
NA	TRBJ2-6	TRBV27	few	CASSWRSGANVLTF	TGTGCCAGCAGTTGGCGGTCTGGGGCCAACGTCCTGACTTTC
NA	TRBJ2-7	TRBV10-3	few	CAISGGNEQYF	TGTGCCATCAGTGGGGGAAACGAGCAGTACTTC
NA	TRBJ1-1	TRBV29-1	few	CSVVGPFPEAFF	TGCAGCGTTGTAGGCCCCTTCCCTGAAGCTTTCTTT
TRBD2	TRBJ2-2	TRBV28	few	CASPRAGAGELFF	TGTGCCAGCCCTCGAGCGGGAGCCGGGGAGCTGTTTTTT
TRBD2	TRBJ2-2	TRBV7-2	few	CASSLYSGTRGSGELFF	TGTGCCAGCAGTCTATACTCCGGGACTAGAGGGTCCGGGGAGCTGTTTTTT
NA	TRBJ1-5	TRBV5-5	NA	CASSFTANQPQHF	TGTGCCAGCAGCTTCACGGCCAATCAGCCCCAGCATTTT
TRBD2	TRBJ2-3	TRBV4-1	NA	CASSQDPGGGLAGDTQYF	TGCGCCAGCAGCCAAGATCCGGGGGGGGGACTAGCGGGAGATACGCAGTATTTT
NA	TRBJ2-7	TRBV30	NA	CAWDRGRATYEQYF	TGTGCCTGGGACCGGGGGCGGGCCACCTACGAGCAGTACTTC
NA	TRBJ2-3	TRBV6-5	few	CASSYSLLADRDQDTQYF	TGTGCCAGCAGTTACTCATTACTAGCGGACAGGGATCAAGATACGCAGTATTTT
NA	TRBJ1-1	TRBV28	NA	CASKRGVNTEAFF	TGTGCCAGCAAACGCGGGGTGAACACTGAAGCTTTCTTT
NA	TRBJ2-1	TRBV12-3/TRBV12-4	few	CASTPSGSPYNEQFF	TGTGCCAGCACTCCGTCAGGGAGTCCCTACAATGAGCAGTTCTTC
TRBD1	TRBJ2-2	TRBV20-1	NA	CSASTGTGGSGELFF	TGCAGTGCTTCAACCGGGACAGGGGGTTCGGGGGAGCTGTTTTTT
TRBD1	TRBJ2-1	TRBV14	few	CASSYGQGIVPRWSEQFF	TGTGCCAGCAGCTATGGACAGGGGATTGTACCTAGGTGGTCTGAGCAGTTCTTC
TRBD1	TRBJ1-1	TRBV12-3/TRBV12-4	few	CASSTGGGTEAFF	TGTGCCAGCAGTACAGGGGGGGGTACTGAAGCTTTCTTT
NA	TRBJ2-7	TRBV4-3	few	CASSQSRGAISYEQYF	TGCGCCAGCAGCCAAAGTCGCGGGGCCATTTCCTACGAGCAGTACTTC
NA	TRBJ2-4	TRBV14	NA	CASSQEGPNSLAKNIQYF	TGTGCCAGCAGCCAAGAAGGACCAAACTCACTAGCCAAAAACATTCAGTACTTC
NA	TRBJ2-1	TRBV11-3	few	CASSPGGAEQFF	TGTGCCAGCAGCCCAGGAGGGGCTGAGCAGTTCTTC